These 5 T cell receptor beta chains came from one sample sequenced in a study of cytomegalovirus exposure and HLA in healthy donors. TCRdb keeps only in-frame clones here, not all; method: immunoSEQ multiplex PCR. In the table there are 60,000 or so clones, around 90% of which are singletons. The sequenced sample consisted of PBMCs. These TCRs come from a man between 18 and 29 years old in good health and CMV-seronegative.

Remarks on this clone: A junction boundary mismatches the germline segment, possibly from a read error. V gene TRBV29-1 combines with J gene TRBJ2-3, with 8 nucleotides matching TRBD2. The CDR3 covers 14 residues. Germline CDR1 and CDR2: SQVTM and ANQGSEA. The CDR3 spells CSVEAGDGTDTQYF. The CDR3 DNA sequence: TGCAGCGTAGAAGCGGGAGACGGCACAGATACGCAGTATTTT.

The chain employs TRBV7-2 and TRBJ2-3; D not resolved. The CDR3 is 15 residues long. V gave up 0 bases and J gave up 0 bases, with 7 bases separating them. Per germline, CDR1 SGHTA and CDR2 FQGNSA. DNA for the CDR3: TGTGCCAGCAGCTTAGCGGCGGCTAGCACAGATACGCAGTATTTT. This encodes CASSLAAASTDTQYF.

The chain has TRBV5-3 and TRBJ2-5; 8 positions match TRBD1. TRBV5-3 is designated an ORF whose function remains uncertain. The CDR3 spans 15 residues. V was pared by 4 bases and J by 7 bases, with 12 bases of the junction left unmatched. The CDR3 here is CARSMSPRGPGTQYF. The DNA for the CDR3 is TGTGCCAGAAGCATGTCCCCCAGGGGGCCCGGGACCCAGTACTTC.

The rearrangement uses TRBV14 and TRBJ2-1; 11 bases agree with TRBD2. CDR1 and CDR2 from the germline V gene are SGHDN and FVKESK. V shed 4 bases, J shed 5 bases, and the junction held 7 bases outside the gene matches. CDR3 length: 16 amino acids. CDR3 nucleotides: TGTGCCAGCAGCCGCCCCGGGACTAGCGGTAACAATGAGCAGTTCTTC. Its translation is CASSRPGTSGNNEQFF.

The rearrangement links TRBV9 to TRBJ2-7, with 10 bases lining up with TRBD2. Looked up from germline, CDR1 is SGDLS and CDR2 is YYNGEE. With V trimmed by 3 bases and J by 0 bases, 3 bases remained unmatched. The CDR3 loop spans 15 amino acids. CDR3 sequence reads: CASSEASGSSYEQYF. CDR3 bases: TGTGCCAGCAGCGAGGCTAGCGGGAGCTCCTACGAGCAGTACTTC. Together with reference TRBV9 and TRBJ2-7, the CDR3 gives the full variable domain: DSGVTQTPKHLITATGQRVTLRCSPRSGDLSVYWYQQSLDQGLQFLIQYYNGEERAKGNILERFSAQQFPDLHSELNLSSLELGDSALYFCASSEASGSSYEQYFGPGTRLTVT.